A selection of T cell receptor beta chains follows, all from one sample in a study of blood T cell repertoires in COVID-19. Profiled with immunoSEQ multiplex PCR; TCRdb holds only in-frame clones, not every one. The sample carries roughly 70,000 clones, 80% to 95% recorded once. Sequencing used peripheral blood. Receptors were obtained from a man aged 50-59 years with COVID-19, enrolled during active disease. Both conserved end residues are part of each CDR3. The D gene is left open where the match is weak. The size of a clone is reported for some rows only, either as once, few or many, or as a class for expanded clones.

>TRBV19|NA|NA|TRBJ2-1
TGTGCCAGTAGTACTAGCATCACCTACAATGAGCAGTTCTTC
CASSTSITYNEQFF
>TRBV11-1|NA|TRBD2|TRBJ2-5
TGTGCCAGCAGCCAGCCGGGAGGATTGGAGACCCAGTACTTC
CASSQPGGLETQYF
>TRBV4-3|NA|TRBD2|TRBJ2-7
TGCGCCAGCAGCCAAGACTCTAGCGGGAGTTACGAGCAGTACTTC
CASSQDSSGSYEQYF
>TRBV15|NA|NA|TRBJ2-3
TGTGCCACCAGCAGAGATGAGCTAGAGCCCCCAGATACGCAGTATTTT
CATSRDELEPPDTQYF
>TRBV19|NA|TRBD2|TRBJ2-3
TGTGCCAGTAGTCCGGGACTAGCGACAGATACGCAGTATTTT
CASSPGLATDTQYF
>TRBV29-1|NA|TRBD2|TRBJ2-1
TGCAGCGTTGAAGGGACTAGCGGGAGGTCCTATGAGCAGTTCTTC
CSVEGTSGRSYEQFF
>TRBV19|NA|TRBD1|TRBJ1-6
TGTGCCAGTAGCCGAGGACAGGGGGCCAGTTCACCCCTCCACTTT
CASSRGQGASSPLHF
>TRBV15|NA|NA|TRBJ2-1
TGTGCCACCAGCAGAGATCCCGGAGGTGAGCAGTTCTTC
CATSRDPGGEQFF
>TRBV19|once|NA|TRBJ1-5
TGTGCCAGTAGGGGTGGAGGGACCTATCTGCCCCAGCATTTT
CASRGGGTYLPQHF
>TRBV5-1|NA|NA|TRBJ1-1
TGCGCCAGCAGCTTGGAGGGGGGGACGTACACTGAAGCTTTCTTT
CASSLEGGTYTEAFF
>TRBV5-1|NA|NA|TRBJ2-1
TGCGCCAGCAGCCCGGACCGGGGACTGTCTAATGAGCAGTTCTTC
CASSPDRGLSNEQFF
>TRBV7-3|NA|TRBD1|TRBJ1-6
TGTGCCAGCAGCTTAGGGGACAGGAATTCACCCCTCCACTTT
CASSLGDRNSPLHF
>TRBV12-3/TRBV12-4|NA|NA|TRBJ1-2
TGTGCCAGCACCACGGGGGGGGCGGGTGGCTACACCTTC
CASTTGGAGGYTF
>TRBV30|NA|NA|TRBJ1-4
TGTGCCTGGAGTGTAGGTCGGGCAGGGCAGGATGAAAAACTGTTTTTT
CAWSVGRAGQDEKLFF
>TRBV6-1|NA|TRBD2|TRBJ2-7
TGTGCCAGCAGTGAAAGTACTAGCGGCTCCTACGAGCAGTACTTC
CASSESTSGSYEQYF
>TRBV4-1|NA|NA|TRBJ2-4
TGCGCCAGCAGCCAAGAACGTCGGGGAGGAGACATTCAGTACTTC
CASSQERRGGDIQYF
>TRBV2|NA|TRBD2|TRBJ2-1
TGTGCCAGCAGTGAACTAGCGGTAATGTTAAATGAGCAGTTCTTC
CASSELAVMLNEQFF
>TRBV6-5|NA|NA|TRBJ1-2
TGTGCCAGCAGCAAGACTTACCCGAACTATGGCTACACCTTC
CASSKTYPNYGYTF
>TRBV3-1/TRBV3-2|NA|NA|TRBJ2-3
TGTGCCAGCAGCCGGGCGGGACTCACAGATACGCAGTATTTT
CASSRAGLTDTQYF
>TRBV3-1/TRBV3-2|NA|NA|TRBJ1-6
TGTGCCAGCAGGGGCCAGGCGAATTCACCCCTCCACTTT
CASRGQANSPLHF
>TRBV7-2|NA|TRBD1|TRBJ1-2
TGTGCCAGCAGCGCCCCACAGGGGAACTATGGCTACACCTTC
CASSAPQGNYGYTF
>TRBV27|NA|TRBD1|TRBJ1-2
TGTGCCTCCCGGACAGGGGCGAACTATGGCTACACCTTC
CASRTGANYGYTF
>TRBV7-2|NA|NA|TRBJ1-2
TGTGCCAGCAGCCCAACCGCGTTGGGAGGGGGGGGCTACACCTTC
CASSPTALGGGGYTF
>TRBV27|NA|NA|TRBJ1-1
TGTGCCAGCAGTTCGGCGGGGGCTCACACTGAAGCTTTCTTT
CASSSAGAHTEAFF
>TRBV7-6|NA|TRBD1|TRBJ2-6
TGTGCCAGCAGCCGGGACAGCTCTGGGGCCAACGTCCTGACTTTC
CASSRDSSGANVLTF
>TRBV2|NA|TRBD1|TRBJ2-1
TGTGCCACCCCCAGTGGGGACAGGGGTGGTGATGAGCAGTTCTTC
CATPSGDRGGDEQFF
>TRBV19|NA|NA|TRBJ2-7
TGTGCCAGTAGTACTCAACAGGGCTCCTACGAGCAGTACTTC
CASSTQQGSYEQYF
>TRBV7-9|NA|TRBD1|TRBJ1-1
TGTGCCAGCAGCACCACCGGGACAGGGAACACTGAAGCTTTCTTT
CASSTTGTGNTEAFF
>TRBV5-1|NA|NA|TRBJ1-2
TGCGCCAGCAGCTTGGTCGAGAGAGAGGGCTACACCTTC
CASSLVEREGYTF
>TRBV12-3/TRBV12-4|NA|NA|TRBJ2-5
TGTGCCAGCAGCCGTCTAGTTACGGAGACCCAGTACTTC
CASSRLVTETQYF
>TRBV5-1|NA|NA|TRBJ2-5
TGCGCCAGCAGTCGCCAAGAGACCCAGTACTTC
CASSRQETQYF
>TRBV5-6|NA|TRBD1|TRBJ1-4
TGTGCCAGCAGCACGATAGGGACAGGGTGGACTAATGAAAAACTGTTTTTT
CASSTIGTGWTNEKLFF
>TRBV6-5|once|NA|TRBJ1-1
TGTGCCAGCAACCGGGGGAACACTGAAGCTTTCTTT
CASNRGNTEAFF
>TRBV28|NA|NA|TRBJ1-5
TGTGCCAGCAAGGAGGGGCAGGGCAATCAGCCCCAGCATTTT
CASKEGQGNQPQHF
>TRBV5-1|NA|NA|TRBJ2-6
TGCGCCAGCAGCTTGGGTAACTCTGGGGCCAACGTCCTGACTTTC
CASSLGNSGANVLTF
>TRBV5-4|NA|NA|TRBJ1-1
TGTGCCAGCAGCCCGGACTGGGGGCCTGAAGCTTTCTTT
CASSPDWGPEAFF
>TRBV28|NA|NA|TRBJ1-6
TGTGCCAGCATTAGTGTGAGCTCCTATAATTCACCCCTCCACTTT
CASISVSSYNSPLHF